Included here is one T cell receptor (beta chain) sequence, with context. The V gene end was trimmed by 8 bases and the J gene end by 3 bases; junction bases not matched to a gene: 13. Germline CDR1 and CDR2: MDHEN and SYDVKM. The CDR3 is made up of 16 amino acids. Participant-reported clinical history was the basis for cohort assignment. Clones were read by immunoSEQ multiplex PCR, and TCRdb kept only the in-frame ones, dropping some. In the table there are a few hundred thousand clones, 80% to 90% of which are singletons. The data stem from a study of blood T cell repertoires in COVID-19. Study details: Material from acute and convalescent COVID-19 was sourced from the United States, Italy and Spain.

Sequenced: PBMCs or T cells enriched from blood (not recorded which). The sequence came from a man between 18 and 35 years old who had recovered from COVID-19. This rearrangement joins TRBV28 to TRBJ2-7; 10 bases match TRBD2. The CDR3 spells CASFVRASGSYYEQYF. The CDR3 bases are TGTGCCAGCTTTGTGAGGGCTAGCGGGAGTTACTACGAGCAGTACTTC.